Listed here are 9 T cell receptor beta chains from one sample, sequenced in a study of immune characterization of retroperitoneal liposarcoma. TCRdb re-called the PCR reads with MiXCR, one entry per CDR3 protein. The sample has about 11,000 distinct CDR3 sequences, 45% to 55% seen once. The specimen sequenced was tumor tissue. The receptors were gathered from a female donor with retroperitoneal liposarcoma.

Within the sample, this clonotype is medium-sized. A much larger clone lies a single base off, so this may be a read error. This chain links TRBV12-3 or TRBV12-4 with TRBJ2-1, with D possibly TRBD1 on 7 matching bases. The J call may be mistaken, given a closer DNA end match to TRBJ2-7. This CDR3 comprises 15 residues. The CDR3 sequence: CASSPGRGVSYEQYF. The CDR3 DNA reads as TGTGCCAGCAGTCCCGGCAGGGGGGTATCCTACGAGCAGTACTTC.

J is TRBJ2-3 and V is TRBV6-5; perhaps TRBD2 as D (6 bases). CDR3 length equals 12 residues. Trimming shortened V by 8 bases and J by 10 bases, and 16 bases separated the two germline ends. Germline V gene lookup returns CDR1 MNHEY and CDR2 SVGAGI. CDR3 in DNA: TGTGCCAGCGTTCGGGACTCCGGGGCGCAGTATTTT. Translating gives CASVRDSGAQYF.

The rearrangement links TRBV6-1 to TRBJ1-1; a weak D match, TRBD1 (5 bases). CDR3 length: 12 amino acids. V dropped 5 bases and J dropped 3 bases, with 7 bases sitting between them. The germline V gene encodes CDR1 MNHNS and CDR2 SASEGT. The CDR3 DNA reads TGTGCCAGCAGTCAGGGTCACACTGAAGCTTTCTTT. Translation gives CASSQGHTEAFF.

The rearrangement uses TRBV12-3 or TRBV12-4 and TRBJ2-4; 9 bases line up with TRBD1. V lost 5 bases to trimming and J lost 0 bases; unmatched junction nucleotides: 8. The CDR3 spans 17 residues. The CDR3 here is CASSPRGTGLAKNIQYF. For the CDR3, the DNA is TGTGCCAGCAGTCCCCGGGGGACAGGGTTAGCCAAAAACATTCAGTACTTC.

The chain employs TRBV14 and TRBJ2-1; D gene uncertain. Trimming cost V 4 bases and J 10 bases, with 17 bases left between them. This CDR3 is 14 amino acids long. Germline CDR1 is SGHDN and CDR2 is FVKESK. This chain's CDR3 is CASSPEQRFYEQFF. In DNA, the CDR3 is TGTGCCAGCAGCCCTGAACAGAGATTCTACGAGCAGTTCTTC.

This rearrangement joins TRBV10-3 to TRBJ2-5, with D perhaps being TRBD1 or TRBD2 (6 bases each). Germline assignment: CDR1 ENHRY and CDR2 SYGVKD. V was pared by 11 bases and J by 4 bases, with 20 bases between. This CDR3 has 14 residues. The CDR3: CAVAGGLLGETQYF. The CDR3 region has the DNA TGTGCCGTCGCCGGGGGCCTCTTGGGAGAGACCCAGTACTTC.

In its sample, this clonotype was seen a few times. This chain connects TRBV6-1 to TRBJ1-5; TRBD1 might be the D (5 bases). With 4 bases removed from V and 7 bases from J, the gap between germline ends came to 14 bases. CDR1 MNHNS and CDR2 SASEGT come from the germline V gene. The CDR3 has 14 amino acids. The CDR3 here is CASSVSGQGQPQHF. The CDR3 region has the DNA TGTGCCAGCAGTGTCTCGGGGCAAGGGCAGCCCCAGCATTTT.

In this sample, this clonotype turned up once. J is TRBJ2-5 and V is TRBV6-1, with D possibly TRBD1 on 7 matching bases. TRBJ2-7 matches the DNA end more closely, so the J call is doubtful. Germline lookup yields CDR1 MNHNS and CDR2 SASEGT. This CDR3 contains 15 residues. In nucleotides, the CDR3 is TGTGCCAGCAGTGAACGGTGGCAGGGGGGCCACGAGCAGTACTTC. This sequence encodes CASSERWQGGHEQYF.

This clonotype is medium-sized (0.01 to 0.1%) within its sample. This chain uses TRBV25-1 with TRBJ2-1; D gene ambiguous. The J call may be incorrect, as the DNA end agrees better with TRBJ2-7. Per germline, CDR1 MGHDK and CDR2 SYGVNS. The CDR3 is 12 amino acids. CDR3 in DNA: TGTGCCAGCAGCACACAAGCCGGCGAGCAGTACTTC. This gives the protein CASSTQAGEQYF.